The rows below give T cell receptor beta chains drawn from one sample of a study of T cell responses to AZD1222 COVID-19 vaccine. Data came from immunoSEQ multiplex PCR; TCRdb stores just in-frame clones and leaves some out. The table includes 70,000 to 90,000 clones, under 90% detected once. Sample: peripheral blood, taken on day 0 of AZD1222 vaccination. The receptors were gathered from an adult in good health. Both conserved end residues are part of each CDR3. D genes are given only for firm matches. Clone sizes are given selectively: once, few, many, or a class where the clone is expanded.

TRBJ1-1 . 16 . TRBV6-5 TGTGCCAGCAGTTACTCCCCCACAGCCTTAAACACTGAAGCTTTCTTT CASSYSPTALNTEAFF
TRBJ2-4 . 17 TRBD2 TRBV19 TGTGCCAGTAGTATAGAGCCGGGGGAGGGGGCCAAAAACATTCAGTACTTC CASSIEPGEGAKNIQYF
TRBJ2-3 . 20 . TRBV7-2 TGTGCCAGCAGCTTAGCCCCTAACCCCTTAGGCCCTTTGAGCAGAGATACGCAGTATTTT CASSLAPNPLGPLSRDTQYF
TRBJ2-7 few 15 TRBD1 TRBV4-3 TGCGCCAGCAGCCCCATCTCGGGGCAGGGGGCCAGGCAGTACTTC CASSPISGQGARQYF
TRBJ1-3 . 16 . TRBV19 TGTGCCAGTAGTATAGAGAGGAAAAGGACTGGAAACACCATATATTTT CASSIERKRTGNTIYF
TRBJ2-6 few 15 TRBD2 TRBV6-2/TRBV6-3 TGTGCCAGCAGCCACACGGGGGGTGGGGCCAACGTCCTGACTTTC CASSHTGGGANVLTF
TRBJ2-5 . 12 . TRBV11-2 TGTGCCAGCAGCTTAGACCAAGAGACCCAGTACTTC CASSLDQETQYF
TRBJ2-7 . 14 . TRBV5-6 TGTGCCAGCAGCATAGGTTCCAATTGGTACGAGCAGTACTTC CASSIGSNWYEQYF
TRBJ1-2 . 15 TRBD1 TRBV5-6 TGTGCCAGCAGCGTCTGGACAGGGGGAGATTATGGCTACACCTTC CASSVWTGGDYGYTF
TRBJ2-7 . 15 TRBD1 TRBV11-2 TGTGCCAGCAGTCTACCCGGGACAGGTATCTACGAGCAGTACTTC CASSLPGTGIYEQYF
TRBJ1-3 . 15 . TRBV6-1 TGTGCCAGCAGTGAAAATGTTAACGCGGGAAACACCATATATTTT CASSENVNAGNTIYF
TRBJ1-3 . 14 . TRBV15 TGTGCCACCAGCAGAGTGGGGATAGGAAACACCATATATTTT CATSRVGIGNTIYF
TRBJ2-7 . 15 . TRBV4-1 TGCGCCAGCAGCCAAAAATTTGGGACATTCTACGAGCAGTACTTC CASSQKFGTFYEQYF
TRBJ2-7 . 15 TRBD1 TRBV6-1 TGTGCCAGCAGTGACGGACAGGGGGCAACGGACGAGCAGTACTTC CASSDGQGATDEQYF
TRBJ1-6 . 17 . TRBV30 TGTGCCTGGAGTGTTGCCATCCTGAGCTCCTATAATTCACCCCTCCACTTT CAWSVAILSSYNSPLHF
TRBJ2-6 . 15 . TRBV16 TGTGCCAGCAGCCCACTAGGGCAGGGGGCCAACGTCCTGACTTTC CASSPLGQGANVLTF
TRBJ1-1 few 13 TRBD1 TRBV7-9 TGTGCCAGCAGTACAGGGGTAGACACTGAAGCTTTCTTT CASSTGVDTEAFF
TRBJ2-1 . 16 . TRBV19 TGTGCCAGTAGCCTAGAGGGGGAAGGCTCCTACAATGAGCAGTTCTTC CASSLEGEGSYNEQFF
TRBJ2-7 . 12 . TRBV5-5 TGTGCCAGCAGCCCGGACAGTTACGAGCAGTACTTC CASSPDSYEQYF
TRBJ2-1 . 16 TRBD1 TRBV6-2/TRBV6-3 TGTGCCAGCAGTGACGACCCAGGACAGGGACGCAATGAGCAGTTCTTC CASSDDPGQGRNEQFF
TRBJ2-5 few 15 TRBD1 TRBV9 TGTGCCAGCAGCGTAGATGGGACAGGGGAGAGGACCCAGTACTTC CASSVDGTGERTQYF
TRBJ2-2 . 17 . TRBV12-5 TGTGCTAGTGGTCCCCCGGACAACCTAGGGGACACCGGGGAGCTGTTTTTT CASGPPDNLGDTGELFF
TRBJ1-6 . 14 . TRBV30 TGTGCCTGGAGTGTACTGCAGGGATATTCACCCCTCCACTTT CAWSVLQGYSPLHF
TRBJ2-3 . 13 . TRBV6-5 TGTGCCAGCAGATATGATACCACAGATACGCAGTATTTT CASRYDTTDTQYF
TRBJ1-3 . 13 . TRBV3-1/TRBV3-2 TGTGCCAGCAGTCGCATCTCTGGAAACACCATATATTTT CASSRISGNTIYF
TRBJ1-6 . 13 TRBD1 TRBV29-1 TGCAGCGTCCGGGACAGGGAATCTTCACCCCTCCACTTT CSVRDRESSPLHF
TRBJ2-3 . 16 . TRBV3-1/TRBV3-2 TGTGCCAGCAGCCAAGTTGGTCTGTACGCATCTGGTGGGCAGTATTTT CASSQVGLYASGGQYF
TRBJ2-1 once 15 TRBD2 TRBV19 TGTGCCAGTAGTATGACTAGCGGGGGGGACGATGAGCAGTTCTTC CASSMTSGGDDEQFF
TRBJ1-1 . 15 . TRBV6-5 TGTGCCAGCAGATACGACTACAGGGTTGGCACTGAAGCTTTCTTT CASRYDYRVGTEAFF
TRBJ2-5 . 14 . TRBV7-2 TGTGCCAGCAGCTACCAGGGGGGTGGGGAGACCCAGTACTTC CASSYQGGGETQYF
TRBJ2-1 . 14 TRBD2 TRBV10-2 TGCGCCAGCAGTACCGGGACTAGCGGGTTTGAGCAGTTCTTC CASSTGTSGFEQFF
TRBJ2-5 . 16 TRBD2 TRBV4-2 TGTGCCAGCAGCCTAGAGGTAGGACTAGGTAAAGAGACCCAGTACTTC CASSLEVGLGKETQYF
TRBJ1-2 . 15 . TRBV2 TGTGCCAGCAGCCCCCGACCCGAGGTGGGCTATGGCTACACCTTC CASSPRPEVGYGYTF
TRBJ2-7 once 13 . TRBV27 TGTGCCAGCAGTTTCTCGACCTCCTACGAGCAGTACTTC CASSFSTSYEQYF
TRBJ1-3 . 14 TRBD1 TRBV3-1/TRBV3-2 TGTGCCAGCAGCCAAACAGGGGGTGGAAACACCATATATTTT CASSQTGGGNTIYF
TRBJ1-4 once 13 TRBD1 TRBV6-5 TGTGCCAGCACCCGGGACAGTAACGAAAAACTGTTTTTT CASTRDSNEKLFF